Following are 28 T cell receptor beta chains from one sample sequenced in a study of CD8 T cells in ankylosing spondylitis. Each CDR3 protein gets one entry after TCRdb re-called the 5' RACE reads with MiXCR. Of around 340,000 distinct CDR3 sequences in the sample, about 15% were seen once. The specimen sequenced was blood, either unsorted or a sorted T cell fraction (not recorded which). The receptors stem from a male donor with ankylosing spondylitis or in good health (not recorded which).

CDR3 nucleotides: TGTGCCAGCAGCTTAGATGAGCTTTCCTACGAGCAGTACTTC. The encoded protein is CASSLDELSYEQYF. The chain carries TRBV7-9 and TRBJ2-7; D not resolved. Between the trimmed V and J ends, which lost 1 base and 1 base, there was a span of 8 bases. This CDR3 has 14 residues. CDR1 SEHNR and CDR2 FQNEAQ come from the germline V gene (reference sequence).

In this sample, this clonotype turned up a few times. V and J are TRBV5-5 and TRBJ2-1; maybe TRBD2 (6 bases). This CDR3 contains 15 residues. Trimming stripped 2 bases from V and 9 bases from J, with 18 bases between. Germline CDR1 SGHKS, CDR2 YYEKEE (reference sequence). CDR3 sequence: CASSFLGTEGTEQFF. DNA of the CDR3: TGTGCCAGCAGCTTTTTGGGCACGGAGGGCACTGAGCAGTTCTTC.

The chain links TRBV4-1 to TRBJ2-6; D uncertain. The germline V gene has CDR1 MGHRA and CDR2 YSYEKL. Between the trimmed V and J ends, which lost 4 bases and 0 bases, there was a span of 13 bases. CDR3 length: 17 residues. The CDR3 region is CASSLFLINSGANVLTF. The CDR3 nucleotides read TGCGCCAGCAGCCTTTTTTTAATCAACTCTGGGGCCAACGTCCTGACTTTC.

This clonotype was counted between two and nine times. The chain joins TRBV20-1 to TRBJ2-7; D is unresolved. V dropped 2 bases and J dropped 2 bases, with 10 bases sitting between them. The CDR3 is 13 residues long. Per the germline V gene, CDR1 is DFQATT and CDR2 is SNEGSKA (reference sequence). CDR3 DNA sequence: TGCAGTGCTAGAAGGGCTCTACCCTACGAGCAGTACTTC. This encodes CSARRALPYEQYF.

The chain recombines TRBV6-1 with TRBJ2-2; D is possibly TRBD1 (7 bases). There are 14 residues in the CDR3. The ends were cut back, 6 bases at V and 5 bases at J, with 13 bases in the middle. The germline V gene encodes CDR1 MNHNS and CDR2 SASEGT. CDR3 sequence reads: CASRPQGRTGELFF. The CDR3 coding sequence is TGTGCCAGCAGACCACAGGGGAGGACCGGGGAGCTGTTTTTT.

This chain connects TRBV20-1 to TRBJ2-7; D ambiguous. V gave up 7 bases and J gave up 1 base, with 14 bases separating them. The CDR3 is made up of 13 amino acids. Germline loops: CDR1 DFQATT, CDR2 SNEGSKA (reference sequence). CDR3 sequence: CSVKARISYEQYF. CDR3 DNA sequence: TGCAGTGTTAAAGCGAGGATTTCCTACGAGCAGTACTTC.

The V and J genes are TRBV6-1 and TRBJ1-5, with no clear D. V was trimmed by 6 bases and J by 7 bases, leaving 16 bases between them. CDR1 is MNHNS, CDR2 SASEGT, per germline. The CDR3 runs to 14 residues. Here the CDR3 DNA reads TGTGCCAGCAGCCGCCGAGGGCAAGAGCAGCCCCAGCATTTT. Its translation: CASSRRGQEQPQHF.

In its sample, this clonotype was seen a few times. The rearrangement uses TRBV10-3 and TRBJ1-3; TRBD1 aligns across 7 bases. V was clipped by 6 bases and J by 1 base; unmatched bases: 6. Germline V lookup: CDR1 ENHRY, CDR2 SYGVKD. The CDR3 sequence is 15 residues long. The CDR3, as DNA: TGTGCCATCAGCCTGACAGGGATATCTGGAAACACCATATATTTT. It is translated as CAISLTGISGNTIYF.

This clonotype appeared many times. The CDR3 loop reads CASSDETGAPGDTQYF. The CDR3 DNA follows: TGTGCCAGCAGTGATGAGACAGGGGCCCCCGGAGATACGCAGTATTTT. V gene TRBV2 combines with J gene TRBJ2-3; 8 bases match TRBD1. Germline lookup yields CDR1 SNHLY and CDR2 FYNNEI. Trimming removed 3 bases from V and 5 bases from J; junction bases left unmatched: 10. This CDR3 has 16 residues.

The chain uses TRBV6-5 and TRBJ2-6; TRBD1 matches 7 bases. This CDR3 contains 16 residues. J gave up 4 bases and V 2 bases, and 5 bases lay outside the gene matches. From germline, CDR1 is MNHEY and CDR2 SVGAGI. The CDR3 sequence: CASSYPGTAGANVLTF. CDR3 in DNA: TGTGCCAGCAGTTACCCCGGGACAGCAGGGGCCAACGTCCTGACTTTC.

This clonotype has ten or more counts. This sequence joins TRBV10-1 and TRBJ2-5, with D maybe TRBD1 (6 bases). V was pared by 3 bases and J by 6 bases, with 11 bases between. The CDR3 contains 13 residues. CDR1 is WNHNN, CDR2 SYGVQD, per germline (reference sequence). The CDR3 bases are TGCGCCAGCAGTGAAAACAGGGAAAAGACCCAGTACTTC. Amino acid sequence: CASSENREKTQYF.

The DNA for the CDR3 is TGTGCCAGCACCGCGACAGGCACTATCTATGGCTACACCTTC. It encodes CASTATGTIYGYTF. This chain uses TRBV5-5 with TRBJ1-2; tentatively, D is TRBD1 (6 bases). Per the germline V gene, CDR1 is SGHKS and CDR2 is YYEKEE (reference sequence). V was pared by 6 bases and J by 4 bases, with 16 bases between. The CDR3 is 14 residues long.

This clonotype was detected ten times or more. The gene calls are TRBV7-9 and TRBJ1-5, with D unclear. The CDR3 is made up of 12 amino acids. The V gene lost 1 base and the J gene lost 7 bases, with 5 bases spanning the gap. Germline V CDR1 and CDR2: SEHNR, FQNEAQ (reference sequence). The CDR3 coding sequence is TGTGCCAGCAGCTTAGTGGGGCAGCCCCAGCATTTT. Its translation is CASSLVGQPQHF.

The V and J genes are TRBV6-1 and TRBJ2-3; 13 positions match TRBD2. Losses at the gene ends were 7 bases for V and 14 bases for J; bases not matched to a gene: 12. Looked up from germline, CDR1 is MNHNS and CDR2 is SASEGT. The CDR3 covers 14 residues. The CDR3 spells CASMELAGGLRWYF. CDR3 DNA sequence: TGTGCCAGCATGGAACTAGCGGGGGGGTTGCGGTGGTATTTT.

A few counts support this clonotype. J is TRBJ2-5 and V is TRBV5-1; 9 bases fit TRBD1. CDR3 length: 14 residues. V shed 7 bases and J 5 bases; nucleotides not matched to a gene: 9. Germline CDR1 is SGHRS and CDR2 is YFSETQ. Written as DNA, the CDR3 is TGCGCCAGCGCTTCCGACAGGGGGAAGGAGACCCAGTACTTC. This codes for CASASDRGKETQYF. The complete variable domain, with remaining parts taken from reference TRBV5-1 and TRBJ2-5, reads KAGVTQTPRYLIKTRGQQVTLSCSPISGHRSVSWYQQTPGQGLQFLFEYFSETQRNKGNFPGRFSGRQFSNSRSEMNVSTLELGDSALYLCASASDRGKETQYFGPGTRLLVL.

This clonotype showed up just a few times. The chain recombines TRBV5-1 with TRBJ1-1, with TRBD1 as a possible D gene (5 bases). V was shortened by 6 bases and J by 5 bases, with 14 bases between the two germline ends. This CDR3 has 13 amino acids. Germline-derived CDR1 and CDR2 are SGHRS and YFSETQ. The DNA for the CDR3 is TGCGCCAGCACCCGCGAGGGGAGAACTGAAGCTTTCTTT. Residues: CASTREGRTEAFF. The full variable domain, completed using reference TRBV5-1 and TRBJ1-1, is KAGVTQTPRYLIKTRGQQVTLSCSPISGHRSVSWYQQTPGQGLQFLFEYFSETQRNKGNFPGRFSGRQFSNSRSEMNVSTLELGDSALYLCASTREGRTEAFFGQGTRLTVV.

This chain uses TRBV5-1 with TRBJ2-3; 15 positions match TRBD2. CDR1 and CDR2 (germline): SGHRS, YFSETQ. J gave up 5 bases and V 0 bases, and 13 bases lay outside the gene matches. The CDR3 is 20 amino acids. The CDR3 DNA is TGCGCCAGCAGCTTGGCCCCCCCGGGACTAGCGGGGGGATTACAAGATACGCAGTATTTT. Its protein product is CASSLAPPGLAGGLQDTQYF.

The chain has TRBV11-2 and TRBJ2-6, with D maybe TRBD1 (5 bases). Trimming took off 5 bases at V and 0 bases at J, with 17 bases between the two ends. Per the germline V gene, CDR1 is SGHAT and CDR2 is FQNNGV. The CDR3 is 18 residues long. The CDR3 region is CASSKGASSGSGANVLTF. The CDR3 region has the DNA TGTGCCAGCAGCAAAGGGGCCTCGTCAGGCTCTGGGGCCAACGTCCTGACTTTC.

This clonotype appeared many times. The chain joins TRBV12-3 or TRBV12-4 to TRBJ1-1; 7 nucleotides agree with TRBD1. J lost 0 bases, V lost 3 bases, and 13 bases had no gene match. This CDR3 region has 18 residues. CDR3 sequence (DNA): TGTGCCAGCAGTTTCAGTGGGCAGGGGGTGAAAATGAACACTGAAGCTTTCTTT. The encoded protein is CASSFSGQGVKMNTEAFF.

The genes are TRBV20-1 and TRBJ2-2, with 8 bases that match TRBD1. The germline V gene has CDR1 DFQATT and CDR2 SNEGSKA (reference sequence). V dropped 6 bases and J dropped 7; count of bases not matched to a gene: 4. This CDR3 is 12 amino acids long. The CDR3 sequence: CSANRGNGELFF. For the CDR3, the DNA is TGCAGTGCAAACAGGGGGAACGGGGAGCTGTTTTTT.

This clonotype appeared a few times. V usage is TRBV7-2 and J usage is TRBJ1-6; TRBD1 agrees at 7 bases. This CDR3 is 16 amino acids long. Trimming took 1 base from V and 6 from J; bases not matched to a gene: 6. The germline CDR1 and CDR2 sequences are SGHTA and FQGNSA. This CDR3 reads CASSLVTGTVNSPLHF. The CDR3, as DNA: TGTGCCAGCAGCTTAGTAACAGGGACAGTTAATTCACCCCTCCACTTT. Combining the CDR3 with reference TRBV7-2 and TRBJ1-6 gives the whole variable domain GAGVSQSPSNKVTEKGKDVELRCDPISGHTALYWYRQSLGQGLEFLIYFQGNSAPDKSGLPSDRFSAERTGGSVSTLTIQRTQQEDSAVYLCASSLVTGTVNSPLHFGNGTRLTVT.

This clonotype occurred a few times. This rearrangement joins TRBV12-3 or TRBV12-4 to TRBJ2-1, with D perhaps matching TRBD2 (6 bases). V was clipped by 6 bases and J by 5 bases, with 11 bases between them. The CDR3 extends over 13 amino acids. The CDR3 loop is CASSPGLHNEQFF. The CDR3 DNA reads TGTGCCAGCAGCCCGGGACTGCACAATGAGCAGTTCTTC.

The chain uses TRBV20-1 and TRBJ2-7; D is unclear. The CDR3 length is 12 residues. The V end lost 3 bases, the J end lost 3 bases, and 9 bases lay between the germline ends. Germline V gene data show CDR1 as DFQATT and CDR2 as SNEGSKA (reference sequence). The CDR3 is CSARPPDYEQYF. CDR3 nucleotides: TGCAGTGCTAGGCCCCCGGACTACGAGCAGTACTTC.

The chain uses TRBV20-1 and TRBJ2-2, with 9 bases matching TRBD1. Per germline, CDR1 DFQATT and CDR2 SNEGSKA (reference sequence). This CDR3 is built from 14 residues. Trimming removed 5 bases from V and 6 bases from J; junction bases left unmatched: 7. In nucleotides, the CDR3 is TGCAGTGCTCCCGGACAGGGGCGCCCCGGGGAGCTGTTTTTT. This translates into CSAPGQGRPGELFF.

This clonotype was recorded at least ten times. The CDR3 is CASSSLETQYF. The DNA for the CDR3 is TGTGCCAGCAGTTCTCTAGAGACCCAGTACTTC. The rearrangement links TRBV12-3 or TRBV12-4 to TRBJ2-5; D remains unclear. The V and J ends lost 4 bases and 4 bases respectively, with 4 bases between them. The CDR3 loop spans 11 amino acids.

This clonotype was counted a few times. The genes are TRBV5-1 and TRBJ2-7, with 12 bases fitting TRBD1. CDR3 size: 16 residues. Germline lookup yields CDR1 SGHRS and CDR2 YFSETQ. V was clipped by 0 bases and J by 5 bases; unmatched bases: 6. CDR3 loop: CASSLVGTGGINEQYF. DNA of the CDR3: TGCGCCAGCAGCTTGGTGGGGACAGGGGGCATAAACGAGCAGTACTTC.

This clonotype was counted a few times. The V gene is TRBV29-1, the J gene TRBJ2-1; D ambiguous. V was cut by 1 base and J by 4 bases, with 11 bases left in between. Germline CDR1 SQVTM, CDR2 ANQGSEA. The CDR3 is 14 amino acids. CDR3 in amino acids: CSVEAAGPYNEQFF. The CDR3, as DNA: TGCAGCGTTGAAGCAGCCGGGCCTTACAATGAGCAGTTCTTC.

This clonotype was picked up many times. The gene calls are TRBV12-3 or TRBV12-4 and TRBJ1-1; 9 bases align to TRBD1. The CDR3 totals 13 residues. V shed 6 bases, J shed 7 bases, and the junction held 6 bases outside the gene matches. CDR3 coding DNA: TGTGCCAGCAGCAGACAGGGGGTGAGTGAAGCTTTCTTT. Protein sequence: CASSRQGVSEAFF.